This entry concerns a single TCR beta chain. Data came from immunoSEQ multiplex PCR; TCRdb stores just in-frame clones and leaves some out. Of around 100,000 clones in the sample, about 86% are singletons; the top ten hold roughly 4.6%. This CDR3 spans 16 amino acids. Germline-derived CDR1 and CDR2 are KGHDR and SFDVKD. The junction had 15 bases not matched to a gene; V was cut back by 4 bases and J by 10 bases. These data belong to a study of blood T cell repertoires in COVID-19. Study-wide background: The study drew acute and convalescent COVID-19 samples from the United States, Italy and Spain.

The rearrangement uses TRBV24-1 and TRBJ2-1; TRBD2 aligns across 7 bases. Sequencing was carried out using peripheral blood. The TCR sequence derives from a human donor in a cohort sampled during active COVID-19. The CDR3 DNA reads as TGTGCCACCAGTGAATCACAAAGAGGGAGGGCGAGGGAGCAGTTCTTC. This sequence encodes CATSESQRGRAREQFF.